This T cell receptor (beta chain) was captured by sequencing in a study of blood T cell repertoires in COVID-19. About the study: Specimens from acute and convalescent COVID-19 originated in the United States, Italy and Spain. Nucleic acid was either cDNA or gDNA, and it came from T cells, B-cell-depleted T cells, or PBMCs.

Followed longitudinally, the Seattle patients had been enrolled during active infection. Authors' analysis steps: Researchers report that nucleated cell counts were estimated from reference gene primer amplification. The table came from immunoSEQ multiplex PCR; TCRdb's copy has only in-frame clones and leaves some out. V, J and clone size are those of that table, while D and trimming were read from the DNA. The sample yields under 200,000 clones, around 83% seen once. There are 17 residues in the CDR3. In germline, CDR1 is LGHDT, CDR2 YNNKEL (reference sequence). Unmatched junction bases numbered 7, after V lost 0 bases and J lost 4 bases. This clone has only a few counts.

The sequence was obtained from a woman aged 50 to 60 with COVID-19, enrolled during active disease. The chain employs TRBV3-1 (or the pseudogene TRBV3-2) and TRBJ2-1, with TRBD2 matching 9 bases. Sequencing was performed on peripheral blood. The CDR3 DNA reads TGTGCCAGCAGCCAAGACCTCGTAGCGGGGGTTTACAATGAGCAGTTCTTC. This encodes CASSQDLVAGVYNEQFF.